This TCR beta chain is drawn from a study of T cell responses to AZD1222 COVID-19 vaccine. In this sample, this clone turned up a few times. Germline values: CDR1 SGHTA, CDR2 FQGNSA. The CDR3 consists of 18 residues. V was shortened by 1 base and J by 0 bases, with 15 bases between the two germline ends. Assay used: immunoSEQ multiplex PCR; TCRdb lists only in-frame clones, some missing. The sample holds approximately 150,000 clones, more than 85% seen once. Specimen: peripheral blood, collected 28 days after the second AZD1222 dose. This clonotype was obtained from an adult who received the AZD1222 COVID-19 vaccine. V and J are TRBV7-2 and TRBJ1-4; D perhaps matches TRBD1 (5 bases). This CDR3 reads CASSLGGGSGATNEKLFF. The CDR3 region has the DNA TGTGCCAGCAGCTTAGGGGGCGGTTCGGGCGCAACTAATGAAAAACTGTTTTTT.